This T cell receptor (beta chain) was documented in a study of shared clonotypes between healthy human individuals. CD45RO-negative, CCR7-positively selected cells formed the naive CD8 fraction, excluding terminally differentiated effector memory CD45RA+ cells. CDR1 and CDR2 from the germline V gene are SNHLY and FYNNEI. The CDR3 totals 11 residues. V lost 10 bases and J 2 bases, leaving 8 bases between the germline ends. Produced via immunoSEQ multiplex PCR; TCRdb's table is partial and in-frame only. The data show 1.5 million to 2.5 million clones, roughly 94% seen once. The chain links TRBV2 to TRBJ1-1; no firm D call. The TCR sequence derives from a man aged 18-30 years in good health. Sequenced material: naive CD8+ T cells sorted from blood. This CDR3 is CATSTNTEAFF. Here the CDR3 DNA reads TGTGCCACCTCAACTAACACTGAAGCTTTCTTT.